Given below is one T cell receptor (beta chain) in context. Its antigen is not identified. One junction end disagrees with the germline gene, perhaps due to a read error. Germline assignment: CDR1 SEHNR and CDR2 FQNEAQ (reference sequence). This CDR3 is 15 amino acids long. Assay used: immunoSEQ multiplex PCR; TCRdb lists only in-frame clones, some missing. The repertoire has about 120,000 clones, 89% of them found once; the top ten carry 1.5% to 1.8%. The data originate from a study of T cell responses to AZD1222 COVID-19 vaccine. Study-wide context: Second doses that came at about 4 or about 12 weeks were put together.

Study-level points and caveats: Clonal diversity was possibly underestimated, and white British individuals and females predominated among donors. Distributed over spike, vaccine-associated CD4 TCRs predominated at 160-218 and 743-854. Baseline seropositives among AZD1222 recipients totaled only 5 to 7.

Sequenced material: peripheral blood, taken on day 0 of AZD1222 vaccination. The sequence was obtained from an adult in good health. The rearrangement uses TRBV7-9 and TRBJ2-4; 14 bases line up with TRBD2. CDR3 nucleotides: TGTGCCAGCAGCCCCAGACTAGCGGGAGGGCCCGGGTTGGGCTTC. Translated: CASSPRLAGGPGLGF.